The source of this TCR beta chain is a study of cytomegalovirus exposure and HLA in healthy donors. As concerns this clone: Its target is unknown.

The PCR used 60 Vbeta and 13 Jbeta primers. Clones were read by immunoSEQ multiplex PCR, and TCRdb kept only the in-frame ones, dropping some. This sample has more than 150,000 clones, with 80% found just once. Study-wide results and caveats: Roughly even sequencing depth across donors was the assumption behind the presence/absence analyses. Previous analysis showed most TCR beta V segments were productive about 87% or about 30% of the time.

Sequencing was carried out using PBMCs. This receptor was obtained from a girl between 10 and 17 years old in good health and CMV-seropositive.

Here the CDR3 DNA reads TGTGCCAGCAGCCGCGGGGGCACCCGGGACATTCAGTACTTC. Translation gives CASSRGGTRDIQYF. This chain connects TRBV11-2 to TRBJ2-4; maybe TRBD2 (7 bases). Germline V lookup: CDR1 SGHAT, CDR2 FQNNGV. This CDR3 is 14 amino acids long. V was trimmed by 5 bases and J by 8 bases, leaving 16 bases between them.